One and the same sample provided the 2 T cell receptor beta chains below, sequenced in a study of blood T cell repertoires in COVID-19 (TCRdb year 2020). Receptor libraries were prepared by the immunoSEQ multiplex PCR assay. Entries here come from immuneACCESS through TCRdb and include only in-frame sequences with V and J called. Some clones fail to appear in such tables; in the studies checked, an unresolved V gene covers under half of the shortfall, and the cause of the remainder is unknown. For this sample the table gives 85,000 to 110,000 clones, of which roughly 84% were detected only once. Around 13% of the sample comes from the top ten. Sequencing used peripheral blood. These receptors came from a human donor in a cohort sampled during active or convalescent COVID-19.

V is TRBV4-2 and J is TRBJ1-1, with D hard to call. This CDR3 spans 15 amino acids. CDR1 and CDR2 from the germline V gene are LGHNA and YNFKEQ. Trimming took off 0 bases at V and 2 bases at J, with 10 bases between the two ends. CDR3 sequence: CASSQEIGSNTEAFF. CDR3 nucleotides: TGTGCCAGCAGCCAAGAAATCGGGAGTAACACTGAAGCTTTCTTT.

The rearrangement joins TRBV5-6 to TRBJ1-1; D may be TRBD1 (5 bases). CDR1 and CDR2 from the germline V gene are SGHDT and YYEEEE. The CDR3 runs 13 residues. V shed 6 bases and J shed 1 base, with 10 bases lying between them. CDR3 region: CASIMGGNTEAFF. CDR3 DNA: TGTGCCAGCATCATGGGGGGGAACACTGAAGCTTTCTTT.